This is a list of T cell receptor beta chains from one sample in a study of blood T cell repertoires in COVID-19. Sequencing used immunoSEQ multiplex PCR; TCRdb keeps in-frame clones, though not all of them. The sample has more than 95,000 clones, 75% to 90% seen once. Sequencing used peripheral blood. Receptor source: a human donor in a cohort sampled during active COVID-19. Each CDR3 is given with its conserved first and last residue. The order of the fields is V gene, J gene, clone size, D gene, CDR3 DNA, CDR3 protein. The D gene is left open where the match is weak. Rows give clone size only sometimes, using once, few, many, or a class for an expanded clone.

v_call: TRBV5-4; j_call: TRBJ1-3; clone_size: NA; d_call: NA; cdr3_nt: TGTGCCAGCGGACTCATCTCTGGAAACACCATATATTTT; cdr3_aa: CASGLISGNTIYF
v_call: TRBV25-1; j_call: TRBJ2-2; clone_size: NA; d_call: TRBD1; cdr3_nt: TGTGCCAGCAGCGACAGGGCGGGCACCGGGGAGCTGTTTTTT; cdr3_aa: CASSDRAGTGELFF
v_call: TRBV20-1; j_call: TRBJ2-3; clone_size: NA; d_call: TRBD2; cdr3_nt: TGCAGTGCTAGTTTCATATCGGGGGGTCAAAGCACAGATACGCAGTATTTT; cdr3_aa: CSASFISGGQSTDTQYF
v_call: TRBV24-1; j_call: TRBJ2-7; clone_size: NA; d_call: NA; cdr3_nt: TGTGCCACCAGTGATTTATCGCAGGGCTACGAGCAGTACTTC; cdr3_aa: CATSDLSQGYEQYF
v_call: TRBV3-1/TRBV3-2; j_call: TRBJ2-3; clone_size: NA; d_call: TRBD2; cdr3_nt: TGTGCCAGCAGGCCTTCGGGTAGCGGGAGGGCGGATACGCAGTATTTT; cdr3_aa: CASRPSGSGRADTQYF
v_call: TRBV6-5; j_call: TRBJ1-6; clone_size: NA; d_call: NA; cdr3_nt: TGTGCCAGCAGTTACCCAGGGGCCCCGGAGAATTCACCCCTCCACTTT; cdr3_aa: CASSYPGAPENSPLHF
v_call: TRBV18; j_call: TRBJ1-5; clone_size: NA; d_call: NA; cdr3_nt: TGTGCCAGCTCACCTACAGGGTGGAGCAATCAGCCCCAGCATTTT; cdr3_aa: CASSPTGWSNQPQHF
v_call: TRBV12-5; j_call: TRBJ2-5; clone_size: NA; d_call: NA; cdr3_nt: TGTGCTAGTGGTTTTTTCCGGGCGGGAGAGACCCAGTACTTC; cdr3_aa: CASGFFRAGETQYF
v_call: TRBV3-1/TRBV3-2; j_call: TRBJ1-6; clone_size: NA; d_call: TRBD1; cdr3_nt: TGTGCCAGCAGTCATCGGGACAGGGCTAATTCACCCCTCCACTTT; cdr3_aa: CASSHRDRANSPLHF
v_call: TRBV24-1; j_call: TRBJ2-1; clone_size: NA; d_call: NA; cdr3_nt: TGTGCCACCAGCCGAGGGGGGGGCAATGAGCAGTTCTTC; cdr3_aa: CATSRGGGNEQFF
v_call: TRBV21-1; j_call: TRBJ1-4; clone_size: NA; d_call: NA; cdr3_nt: TGTGCCAGCAGCAAACAGGGAGGGAGACAAACTAATGAAAAACTGTTTTTT; cdr3_aa: CASSKQGGRQTNEKLFF
v_call: TRBV7-2; j_call: TRBJ2-5; clone_size: once; d_call: NA; cdr3_nt: TGTGCCAGCAGCTCTAGGGGACTTCTGAGGGGAGAGACCCAGTACTTC; cdr3_aa: CASSSRGLLRGETQYF
v_call: TRBV11-2; j_call: TRBJ1-4; clone_size: NA; d_call: NA; cdr3_nt: TGTGCCAGCAGCTTAGAAGGGAAAGGGGATGAAAAACTGTTTTTT; cdr3_aa: CASSLEGKGDEKLFF
v_call: TRBV3-1/TRBV3-2; j_call: TRBJ2-3; clone_size: NA; d_call: NA; cdr3_nt: TGTGCCAGCAGACGGAAGGGGGGGGGCGATACGCAGTATTTT; cdr3_aa: CASRRKGGGDTQYF
v_call: TRBV7-8; j_call: TRBJ2-7; clone_size: few; d_call: NA; cdr3_nt: TGTGCCAGCAGCTTAAGCACGGACGAGCAGTACTTC; cdr3_aa: CASSLSTDEQYF
v_call: TRBV11-2; j_call: TRBJ2-3; clone_size: few; d_call: NA; cdr3_nt: TGTGCCAGCAGCGTCGATAGCTCAGATACGCAGTATTTT; cdr3_aa: CASSVDSSDTQYF
v_call: TRBV19; j_call: TRBJ1-1; clone_size: few; d_call: NA; cdr3_nt: TGTGCCAGTAGGGGGACTGGGAAGACCGAAGCTTTCTTT; cdr3_aa: CASRGTGKTEAFF
v_call: TRBV7-3; j_call: TRBJ1-1; clone_size: few; d_call: NA; cdr3_nt: TGTGCCAGCAGCTTAAGCCCAGGGATTGAAGCTTTCTTT; cdr3_aa: CASSLSPGIEAFF
v_call: TRBV6-6; j_call: TRBJ2-3; clone_size: NA; d_call: NA; cdr3_nt: TGTGCCAGCAGTTACTTAGATACAGATACGCAGTATTTT; cdr3_aa: CASSYLDTDTQYF
v_call: TRBV7-8; j_call: TRBJ1-2; clone_size: NA; d_call: TRBD1; cdr3_nt: TGTGCCAGCAGCTCGGACAGGGGCTACACCTTC; cdr3_aa: CASSSDRGYTF
v_call: TRBV19; j_call: TRBJ2-1; clone_size: once; d_call: NA; cdr3_nt: TGTGCCAGTAGTATAGACAGAGCGGATATCTACAATGAGCAGTTCTTC; cdr3_aa: CASSIDRADIYNEQFF
v_call: TRBV3-1/TRBV3-2; j_call: TRBJ2-7; clone_size: NA; d_call: NA; cdr3_nt: TGTGCCAGCAGCCAAGTTACTAGGGGGGGAAAACTCCACGAGCAGTACTTC; cdr3_aa: CASSQVTRGGKLHEQYF